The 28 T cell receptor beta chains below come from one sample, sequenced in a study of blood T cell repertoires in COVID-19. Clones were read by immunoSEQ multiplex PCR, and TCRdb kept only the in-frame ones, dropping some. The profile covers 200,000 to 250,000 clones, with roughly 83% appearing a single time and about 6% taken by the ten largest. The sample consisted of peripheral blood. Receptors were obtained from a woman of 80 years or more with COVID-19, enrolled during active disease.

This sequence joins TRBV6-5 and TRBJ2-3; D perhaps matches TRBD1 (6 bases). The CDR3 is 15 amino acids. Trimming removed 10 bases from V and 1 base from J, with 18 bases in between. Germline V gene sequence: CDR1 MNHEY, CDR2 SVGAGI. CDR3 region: CATQTPGAGTDTQYF. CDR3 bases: TGTGCCACCCAGACCCCAGGGGCCGGCACAGATACGCAGTATTTT.

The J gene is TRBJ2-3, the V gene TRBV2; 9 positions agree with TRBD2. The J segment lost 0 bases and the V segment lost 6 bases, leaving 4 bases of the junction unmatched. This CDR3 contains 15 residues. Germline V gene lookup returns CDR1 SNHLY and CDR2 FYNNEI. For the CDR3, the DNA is TGTGCCAGCAGCCTCGGGACTAGCAGCACAGATACGCAGTATTTT. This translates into CASSLGTSSTDTQYF.

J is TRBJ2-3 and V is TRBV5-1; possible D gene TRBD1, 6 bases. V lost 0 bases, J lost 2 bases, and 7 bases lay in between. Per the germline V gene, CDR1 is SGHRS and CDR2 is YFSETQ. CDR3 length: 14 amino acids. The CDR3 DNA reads TGCGCCAGCAGCTTGGGGACAGACACAGATACGCAGTATTTT. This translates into CASSLGTDTDTQYF.

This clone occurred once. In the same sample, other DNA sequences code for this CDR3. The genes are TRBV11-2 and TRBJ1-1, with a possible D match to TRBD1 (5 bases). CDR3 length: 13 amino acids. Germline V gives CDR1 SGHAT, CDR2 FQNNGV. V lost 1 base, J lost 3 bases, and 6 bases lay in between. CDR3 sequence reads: CASSLAGDTEAFF. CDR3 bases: TGTGCCAGCAGCTTAGCGGGGGACACTGAAGCTTTCTTT. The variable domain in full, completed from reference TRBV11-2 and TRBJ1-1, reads EAGVAQSPRYKIIEKRQSVAFWCNPISGHATLYWYQQILGQGPKLLIQFQNNGVVDDSQLPKDRFSAERLKGVDSTLKIQPAKLEDSAVYLCASSLAGDTEAFFGQGTRLTVV.

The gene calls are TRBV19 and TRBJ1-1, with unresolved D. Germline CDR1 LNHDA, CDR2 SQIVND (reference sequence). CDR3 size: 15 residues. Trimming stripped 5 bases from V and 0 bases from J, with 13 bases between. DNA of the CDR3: TGTGCCAGTAGTGCACAGCCCAAAATGAACACTGAAGCTTTCTTT. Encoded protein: CASSAQPKMNTEAFF.

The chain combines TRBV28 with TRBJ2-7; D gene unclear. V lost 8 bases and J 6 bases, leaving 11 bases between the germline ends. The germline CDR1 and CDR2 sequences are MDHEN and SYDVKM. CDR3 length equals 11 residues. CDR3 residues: CASSKLGEQYV. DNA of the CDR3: TGTGCCAGCTCGAAGCTTGGCGAGCAGTACGTC.

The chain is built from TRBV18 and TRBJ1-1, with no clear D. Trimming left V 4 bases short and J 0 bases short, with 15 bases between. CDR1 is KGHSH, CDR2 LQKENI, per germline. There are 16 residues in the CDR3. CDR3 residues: CASSREAYIMNTEAFF. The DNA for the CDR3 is TGTGCCAGCTCACGCGAGGCGTATATCATGAACACTGAAGCTTTCTTT.

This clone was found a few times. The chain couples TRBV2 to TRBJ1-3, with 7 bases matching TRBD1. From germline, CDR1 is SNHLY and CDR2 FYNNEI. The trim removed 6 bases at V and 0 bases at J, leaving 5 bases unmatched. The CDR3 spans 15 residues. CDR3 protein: CASRQQGTSGNTIYF. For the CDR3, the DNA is TGTGCCAGCAGACAACAGGGGACCTCTGGAAACACCATATATTTT.

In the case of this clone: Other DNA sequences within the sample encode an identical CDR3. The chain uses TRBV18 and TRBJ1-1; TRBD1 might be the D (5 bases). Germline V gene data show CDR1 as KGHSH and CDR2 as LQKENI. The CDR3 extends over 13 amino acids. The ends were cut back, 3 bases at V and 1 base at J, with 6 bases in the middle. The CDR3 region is CASSPQGNTEAFF. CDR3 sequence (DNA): TGTGCCAGCTCACCCCAGGGGAACACTGAAGCTTTCTTT.

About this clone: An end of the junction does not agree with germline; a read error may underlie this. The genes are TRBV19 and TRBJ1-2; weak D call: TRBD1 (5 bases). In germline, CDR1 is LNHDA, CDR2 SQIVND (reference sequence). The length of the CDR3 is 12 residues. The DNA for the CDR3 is TGTGCCAGTAATCAGTGGGGCTATGGCCACACCTTC. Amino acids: CASNQWGYGHTF.

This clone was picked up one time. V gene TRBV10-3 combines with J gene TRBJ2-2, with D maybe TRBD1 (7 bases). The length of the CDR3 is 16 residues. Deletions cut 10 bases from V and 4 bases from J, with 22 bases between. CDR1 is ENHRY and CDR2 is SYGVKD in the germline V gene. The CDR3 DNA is TGTGCCAGCGGGACAGATCTTTTATCGGGCACCGGGGAGCTGTTTTTT. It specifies CASGTDLLSGTGELFF.

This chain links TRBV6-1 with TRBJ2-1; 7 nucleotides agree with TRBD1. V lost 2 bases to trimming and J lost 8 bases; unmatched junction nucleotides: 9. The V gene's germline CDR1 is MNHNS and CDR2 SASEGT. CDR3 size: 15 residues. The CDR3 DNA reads TGTGCCAGCAGTGAATATAGACAGGGCGGCGATGAGCAGTTCTTC. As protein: CASSEYRQGGDEQFF.

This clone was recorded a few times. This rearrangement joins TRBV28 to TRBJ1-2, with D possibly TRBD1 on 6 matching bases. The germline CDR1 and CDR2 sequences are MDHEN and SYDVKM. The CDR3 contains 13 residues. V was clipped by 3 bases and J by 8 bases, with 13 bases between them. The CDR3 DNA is TGTGCCAGCAGTTTCGGGTTAGGGGGAGGCTACACCTTC. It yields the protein CASSFGLGGGYTF.

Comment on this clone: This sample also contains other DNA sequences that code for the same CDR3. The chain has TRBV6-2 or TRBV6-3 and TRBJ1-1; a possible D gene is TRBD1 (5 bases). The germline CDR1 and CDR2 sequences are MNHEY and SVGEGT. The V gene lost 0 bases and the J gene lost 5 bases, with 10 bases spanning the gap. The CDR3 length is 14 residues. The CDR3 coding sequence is TGTGCCAGCAGTTACTCTGGGGGAGGGACTGAAGCTTTCTTT. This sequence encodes CASSYSGGGTEAFF.

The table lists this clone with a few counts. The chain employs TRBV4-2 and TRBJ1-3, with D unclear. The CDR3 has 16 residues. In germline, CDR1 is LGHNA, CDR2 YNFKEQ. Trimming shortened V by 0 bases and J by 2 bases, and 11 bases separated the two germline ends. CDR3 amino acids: CASSQDTERAGNTIYF. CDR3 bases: TGTGCCAGCAGCCAAGATACGGAGAGGGCTGGAAACACCATATATTTT.

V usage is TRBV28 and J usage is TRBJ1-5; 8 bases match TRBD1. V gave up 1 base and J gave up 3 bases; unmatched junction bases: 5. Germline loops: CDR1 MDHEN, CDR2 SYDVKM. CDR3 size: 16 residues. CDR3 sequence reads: CASSLYTGGDNQPQHF. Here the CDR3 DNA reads TGTGCCAGCAGTTTATATACAGGGGGTGACAATCAGCCCCAGCATTTT.

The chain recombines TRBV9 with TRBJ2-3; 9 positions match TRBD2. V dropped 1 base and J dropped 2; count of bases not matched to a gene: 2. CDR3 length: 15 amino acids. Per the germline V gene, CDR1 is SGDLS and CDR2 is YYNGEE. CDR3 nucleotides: TGTGCCAGCAGCGTACGCGGGGGGGACACAGATACGCAGTATTTT. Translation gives CASSVRGGDTDTQYF.

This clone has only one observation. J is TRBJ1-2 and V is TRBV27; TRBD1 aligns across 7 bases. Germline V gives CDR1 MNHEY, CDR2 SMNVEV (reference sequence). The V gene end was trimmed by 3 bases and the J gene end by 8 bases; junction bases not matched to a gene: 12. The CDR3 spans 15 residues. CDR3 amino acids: CASSFSLTGAGGYTF. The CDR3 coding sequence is TGTGCCAGCAGTTTCTCGTTAACAGGGGCGGGAGGCTACACCTTC.

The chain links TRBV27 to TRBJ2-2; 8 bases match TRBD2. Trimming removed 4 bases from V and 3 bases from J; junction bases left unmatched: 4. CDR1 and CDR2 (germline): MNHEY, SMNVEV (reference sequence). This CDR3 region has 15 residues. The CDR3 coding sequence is TGTGCCAGCAGTTGGGCTAGCGGGTACACCGGGGAGCTGTTTTTT. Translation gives CASSWASGYTGELFF.

CDR3 sequence reads: CASSSRGNNQPQHF. CDR3 nucleotide sequence: TGTGCCAGTAGTTCCAGGGGGAACAATCAGCCCCAGCATTTT. The chain links TRBV19 to TRBJ1-5, with 7 bases fitting TRBD1. Germline V gives CDR1 LNHDA, CDR2 SQIVND (reference sequence). The CDR3 runs 14 residues. J was trimmed by 3 bases and V by 5 bases; bases with no gene match: 4. Based on the CDR3 plus reference TRBV19 and TRBJ1-5, the full variable domain is DGGITQSPKYLFRKEGQNVTLSCEQNLNHDAMYWYRQDPGQGLRLIYYSQIVNDFQKGDIAEGYSVSREKKESFPLTVTSAQKNPTAFYLCASSSRGNNQPQHFGDGTRLSIL.

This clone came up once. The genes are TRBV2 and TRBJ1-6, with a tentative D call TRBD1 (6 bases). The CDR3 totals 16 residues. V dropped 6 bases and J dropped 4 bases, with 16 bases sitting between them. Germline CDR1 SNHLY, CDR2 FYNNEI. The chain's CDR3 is CASSDGQTTYNSPLHF. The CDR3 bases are TGTGCCAGCAGCGATGGACAGACAACTTATAATTCACCCCTCCACTTT.

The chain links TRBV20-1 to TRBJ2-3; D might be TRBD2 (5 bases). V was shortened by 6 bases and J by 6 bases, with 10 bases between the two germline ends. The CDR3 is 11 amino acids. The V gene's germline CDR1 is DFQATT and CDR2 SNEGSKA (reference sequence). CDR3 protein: CSADVADTQYF. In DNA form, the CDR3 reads TGCAGTGCAGATGTAGCGGATACGCAGTATTTT.

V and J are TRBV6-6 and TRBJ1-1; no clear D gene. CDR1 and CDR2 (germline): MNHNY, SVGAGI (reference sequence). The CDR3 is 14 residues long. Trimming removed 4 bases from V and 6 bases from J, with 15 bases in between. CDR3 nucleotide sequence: TGTGCCAGCAGTTCCCCGGGGAATACCGCTGAAGCTTTCTTT. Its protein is CASSSPGNTAEAFF.

The CDR3 DNA is TGTGCCAGCCGAGAGACCCCAGGGGCCGGGGAGCTGTTTTTT. Its translation is CASRETPGAGELFF. V usage is TRBV7-2 and J usage is TRBJ2-2, with a possible D match to TRBD1 (6 bases). The germline V gene encodes CDR1 SGHTA and CDR2 FQGNSA. V dropped 8 bases and J dropped 6 bases, with 16 bases sitting between them. The CDR3 has 14 amino acids.

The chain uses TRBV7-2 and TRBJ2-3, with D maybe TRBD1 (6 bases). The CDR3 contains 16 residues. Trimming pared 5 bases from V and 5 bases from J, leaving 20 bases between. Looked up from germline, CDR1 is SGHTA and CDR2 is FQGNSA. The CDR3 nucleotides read TGTGCCAGCAGCCCCCCCTTTGCAGGGGCGATAGATACGCAGTATTTT. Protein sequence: CASSPPFAGAIDTQYF.

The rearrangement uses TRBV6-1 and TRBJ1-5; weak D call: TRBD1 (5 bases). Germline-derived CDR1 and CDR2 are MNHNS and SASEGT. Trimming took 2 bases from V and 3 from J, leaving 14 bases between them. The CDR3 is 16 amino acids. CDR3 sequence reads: CASSEILTGNNQPQHF. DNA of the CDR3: TGTGCCAGCAGTGAAATTCTAACAGGCAACAATCAGCCCCAGCATTTT.

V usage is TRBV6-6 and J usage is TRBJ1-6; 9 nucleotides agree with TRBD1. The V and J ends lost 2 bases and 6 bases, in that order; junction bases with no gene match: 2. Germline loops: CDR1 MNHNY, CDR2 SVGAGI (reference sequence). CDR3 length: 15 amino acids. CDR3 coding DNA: TGTGCCAGCAGTTACGGGGACAGGGCTAATTCACCCCTCCACTTT. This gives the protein CASSYGDRANSPLHF.

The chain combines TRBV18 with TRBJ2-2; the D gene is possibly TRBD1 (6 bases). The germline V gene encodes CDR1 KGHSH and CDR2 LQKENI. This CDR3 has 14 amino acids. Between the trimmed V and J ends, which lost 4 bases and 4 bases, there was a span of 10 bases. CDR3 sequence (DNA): TGTGCCAGCTCACTCGGACAGACCACCGGGGAGCTGTTTTTT. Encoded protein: CASSLGQTTGELFF. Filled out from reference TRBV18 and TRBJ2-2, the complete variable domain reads NAGVMQNPRHLVRRRGQEARLRCSPMKGHSHVYWYRQLPEEGLKFMVYLQKENIIDESGMPKERFSAEFPKEGPSILRIQQVVRGDSAAYFCASSLGQTTGELFFGEGSRLTVL.